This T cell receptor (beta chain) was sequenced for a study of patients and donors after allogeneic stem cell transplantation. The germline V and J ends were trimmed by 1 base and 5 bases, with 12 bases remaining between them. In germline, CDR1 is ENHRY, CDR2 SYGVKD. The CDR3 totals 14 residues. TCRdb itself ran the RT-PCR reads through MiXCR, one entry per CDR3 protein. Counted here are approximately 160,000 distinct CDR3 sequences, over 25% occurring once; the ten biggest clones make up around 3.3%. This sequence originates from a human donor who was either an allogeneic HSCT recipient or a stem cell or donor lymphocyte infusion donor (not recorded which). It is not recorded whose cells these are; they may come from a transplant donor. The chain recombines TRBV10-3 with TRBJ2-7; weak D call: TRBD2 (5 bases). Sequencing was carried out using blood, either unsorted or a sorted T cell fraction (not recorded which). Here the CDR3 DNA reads TGTGCCATCAGTGAGTGGTACGAGGGAGACGAGCAGTACTTC. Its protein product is CAISEWYEGDEQYF.